The T cell receptor (beta chain) described here comes from a study of blood T cell repertoires in COVID-19. For the study at large: PBMCs, B-cell-depleted T cells, or T cells were the source of the cDNA or gDNA that made up the material.

Per the authors' pipeline: The authors estimated nucleated cell counts from reference gene primer amplification. Assay used: immunoSEQ multiplex PCR; TCRdb lists only in-frame clones, some missing. Clone size and V and J calls were adopted from that table, with D and trimming inferred from the DNA. The sample carries some 41,000 clones, approximately 90% recorded once. The ends lost 0 bases at V and 8 bases at J; junction bases unmatched: 6. The germline CDR1 and CDR2 sequences are SGDLS and YYNGEE. The CDR3 sequence is 14 residues long. The sequencing sample was made of peripheral blood. The receptor was derived from a woman of 80 years or more with active COVID-19. The rearrangement links TRBV9 to TRBJ1-2, with 8 bases aligning to TRBD1. CDR3 bases: TGTGCCAGCAGCGTAGACGGACAGGGAGGCGGCTACACCTTC. Translating gives CASSVDGQGGGYTF.